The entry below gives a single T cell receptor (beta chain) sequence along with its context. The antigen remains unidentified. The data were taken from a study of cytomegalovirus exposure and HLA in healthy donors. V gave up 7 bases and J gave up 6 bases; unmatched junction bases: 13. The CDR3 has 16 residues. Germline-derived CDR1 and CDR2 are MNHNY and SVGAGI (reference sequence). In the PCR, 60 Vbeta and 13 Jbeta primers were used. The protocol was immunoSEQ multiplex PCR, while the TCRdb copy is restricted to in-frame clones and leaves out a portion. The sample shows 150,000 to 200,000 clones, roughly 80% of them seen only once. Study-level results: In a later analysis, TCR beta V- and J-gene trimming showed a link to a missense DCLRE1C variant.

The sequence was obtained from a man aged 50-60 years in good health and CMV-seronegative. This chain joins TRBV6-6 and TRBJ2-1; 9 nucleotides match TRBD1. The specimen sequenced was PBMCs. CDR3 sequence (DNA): TGTGCCAGCACCTCCGGGACAGGGAGAATCTCCAATGAGCAGTTCTTC. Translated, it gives CASTSGTGRISNEQFF.